Listed here are 24 T cell receptor beta chains from one sample, sequenced in a study. TCRdb re-called the 5' RACE reads with MiXCR, one entry per CDR3 protein. The sample has roughly 45,000 distinct CDR3 sequences; 22% are singletons. The sorted Tregs were CD4+CD25+CD127-/low cells. The sequencing sample was made of Tregs sorted from blood. Receptors originate from a female donor with breast cancer.

This clonotype has at least ten counts. The chain has TRBV12-3 or TRBV12-4 and TRBJ1-6, with D uncertain. V gave up 5 bases and J gave up 10 bases, with 9 bases separating them. The length of the CDR3 is 12 residues. The CDR3 sequence: CASSPLGSPLHF. The CDR3 nucleotides read TGTGCCAGCAGTCCCCTGGGATCACCCCTCCACTTT.

The chain joins TRBV6-5 to TRBJ1-1; weak D call: TRBD1 (6 bases). The CDR3 contains 15 residues. Germline-derived CDR1 and CDR2 are MNHEY and SVGAGI. Trimming took off 2 bases at V and 4 bases at J, with 14 bases between the two ends. The CDR3 sequence: CASSYPGGTSTEAFF. DNA for the CDR3: TGTGCCAGCAGTTACCCGGGGGGCACTAGCACTGAAGCTTTCTTT.

This chain's CDR3 is CASREVSGSTEAFF. Written as DNA, the CDR3 is TGTGCCAGCAGAGAAGTGTCGGGATCCACTGAAGCTTTCTTT. The chain links TRBV7-2 to TRBJ1-1; unclear D gene. Trimming took off 6 bases at V and 4 bases at J, with 15 bases between the two ends. The CDR3 extends over 14 amino acids. Germline assignment: CDR1 SGHTA and CDR2 FQGNSA.

This clonotype showed up just once. One end of the junction fails to match germline, which may point to a read error. The rearrangement uses TRBV12-3 or TRBV12-4 and TRBJ1-4; TRBD1 matches at 8 bases. This CDR3 comprises 16 residues. In nucleotides, the CDR3 is TGTGCCAACAGTTTAACCCAGGGGGCGCGGGATGAAAAACTGTTTTTT. This sequence encodes CANSLTQGARDEKLFF.

This chain connects TRBV5-1 to TRBJ1-1; 10 bases match TRBD1. The CDR3 runs 19 residues. Per the germline V gene, CDR1 is SGHRS and CDR2 is YFSETQ. Germline trimming cut 6 bases from V and 4 bases from J; bases unmatched to any gene: 21. CDR3 DNA: TGCGCCAGCATCCGAGGACCGGGACAGGGGTCAATCGGGGGCACTGAAGCTTTCTTT. This gives the protein CASIRGPGQGSIGGTEAFF. The entire variable domain, with the rest obtained from reference TRBV5-1 and TRBJ1-1, is as follows: KAGVTQTPRYLIKTRGQQVTLSCSPISGHRSVSWYQQTPGQGLQFLFEYFSETQRNKGNFPGRFSGRQFSNSRSEMNVSTLELGDSALYLCASIRGPGQGSIGGTEAFFGQGTRLTVV.

This rearrangement joins TRBV15 to TRBJ2-1; 8 positions match TRBD1. This CDR3 region has 15 residues. The V and J ends lost 4 bases and 0 bases, in that order; junction bases with no gene match: 2. CDR1 LNHNV and CDR2 YYDKDF come from the germline V gene (reference sequence). The CDR3 is CATSIDRGSYNEQFF. In nucleotides, the CDR3 is TGTGCCACCAGCATTGACAGGGGCTCCTACAATGAGCAGTTCTTC.

There are many counts of this clonotype. The chain combines TRBV7-2 with TRBJ1-1, with D hard to call. This CDR3 has 13 residues. CDR1 and CDR2 (germline): SGHTA, FQGNSA. V lost 7 bases and J lost 3, with 12 bases in between. CDR3 sequence: CASTQSRDTEAFF. The CDR3 nucleotides are TGTGCCAGCACCCAATCGAGGGACACTGAAGCTTTCTTT.

In this sample, this clonotype turned up many times. This chain joins TRBV4-1 and TRBJ2-2; no clear D gene. Trimming cost V 1 base and J 6 bases, with 3 bases left between them. The CDR3 is made up of 12 amino acids. Germline-derived CDR1 and CDR2 are MGHRA and YSYEKL. CDR3 protein: CASSQAAGELFF. Here the CDR3 DNA reads TGCGCCAGCAGCCAAGCGGCCGGGGAGCTGTTTTTT.

This clonotype was counted only a few times. V gene TRBV7-9 combines with J gene TRBJ2-3; possible D gene TRBD2, 6 bases. The CDR3 runs to 17 residues. Looked up from germline, CDR1 is SEHNR and CDR2 is FQNEAQ (reference sequence). V gave up 1 base and J gave up 0 bases, with 14 bases separating them. The CDR3 reads CASSLDIRGRSTDTQYF. The DNA for the CDR3 is TGTGCCAGCAGCTTAGACATCCGGGGGAGGAGCACAGATACGCAGTATTTT.

This clonotype came up many times. The V gene is TRBV6-5, the J gene TRBJ1-1, with D maybe TRBD1 (5 bases). Germline assignment: CDR1 MNHEY and CDR2 SVGAGI. This CDR3 spans 16 amino acids. V lost 0 bases and J lost 4, with 15 bases in between. CDR3 DNA: TGTGCCAGCAGTTACTCGAAAGCGGGAAGGGGCACTGAAGCTTTCTTT. It specifies CASSYSKAGRGTEAFF.

V gene TRBV25-1 combines with J gene TRBJ1-4; TRBD1 agrees at 7 bases. V was clipped by 2 bases and J by 10 bases; unmatched bases: 10. This CDR3 has 15 residues. Per the germline V gene, CDR1 is MGHDK and CDR2 is SYGVNS. The DNA for the CDR3 is TGTGCCAGCAGTGAAACAGGGGTAGGGGGTGGAAAACTGTTTTTT. Translating gives CASSETGVGGGKLFF.

The genes are TRBV6-5 and TRBJ2-7; 8 positions agree with TRBD2. V trimming: 0 bases; J trimming: 2 bases; junction bases outside the gene matches: 6. The CDR3 loop spans 16 amino acids. Germline loops: CDR1 MNHEY, CDR2 SVGAGI. CDR3 region: CASSYSQLAETYEQYF. CDR3 nucleotide sequence: TGTGCCAGCAGTTACTCCCAACTAGCGGAGACCTACGAGCAGTACTTC.

In this sample, this clonotype turned up many times. J is TRBJ2-1 and V is TRBV4-2; TRBD2 matches 9 bases. Germline loops: CDR1 LGHNA, CDR2 YNFKEQ. After removal of 4 bases from V and 5 bases from J, the junction contained 6 bases not matched to a gene. The CDR3 has 15 residues. CDR3 sequence (DNA): TGTGCCAGCAGCCTCTCTAGCGGGACCCACAATGAGCAGTTCTTC. Amino acid sequence: CASSLSSGTHNEQFF.

For this clonotype: Mismatch with germline at one junction end may stem from a read error. V usage is TRBV12-3 or TRBV12-4 and J usage is TRBJ2-1; 8 bases map to TRBD2. There are 16 residues in the CDR3. In DNA, the CDR3 is TGTGCCGGCAGTTCGGTGGCGGGAGGCGATCACAATGAGCAGTTCTTC. Translation gives CAGSSVAGGDHNEQFF.

This clonotype was recorded at least ten times. This chain uses TRBV20-1 with TRBJ2-7; either TRBD1 or TRBD2 may supply D (5 bases each). V shed 6 bases and J shed 3 bases, with 18 bases lying between them. The CDR3 is 14 residues long. Per germline, CDR1 DFQATT and CDR2 SNEGSKA (reference sequence). The CDR3 DNA is TGCAGTGCCATTGTGAGGGGCTACTACTACGAGCAGTACTTC. It translates to CSAIVRGYYYEQYF.

As regards this clonotype: With a much larger clone just one base away, this may be a read error. The V call is TRBV11-2, the J call TRBJ2-7; D ambiguous. This CDR3 spans 12 amino acids. V dropped 1 base and J dropped 6 bases, with 7 bases sitting between them. Germline V lookup: CDR1 SGHAT, CDR2 FQNNGV. In nucleotides, the CDR3 is TGTGCCAGCAGCTTAGGTCTCCCCGAGCAGTACTTC. Protein sequence: CASSLGLPEQYF.

This clonotype has ten or more counts. The CDR3 is CSVDVGSQETQYF. The CDR3 nucleotides are TGCAGCGTTGATGTGGGGAGCCAAGAGACCCAGTACTTC. The V gene is TRBV29-1, the J gene TRBJ2-5, with D possibly being TRBD2 (5 bases). Trimming removed 3 bases from V and 1 base from J, with 9 bases in between. Per germline, CDR1 SQVTM and CDR2 ANQGSEA. The CDR3 consists of 13 residues.

The sample holds many counts of this clonotype. The chain couples TRBV20-1 to TRBJ1-2; D is uncertain. CDR1 and CDR2 (germline): DFQATT, SNEGSKA (reference sequence). The CDR3 is 9 amino acids. V lost 4 bases and J 6 bases, leaving 3 bases between the germline ends. The DNA for the CDR3 is TGCAGTGCTAAACATGGCTACACCTTC. Residues: CSAKHGYTF.

In its sample, this clonotype was seen a few times. The V call is TRBV10-3, the J call TRBJ2-3; 10 positions match TRBD2. Germline lookup yields CDR1 ENHRY and CDR2 SYGVKD. The CDR3 contains 13 residues. V shed 9 bases and J 1 base; nucleotides not matched to a gene: 1. The CDR3 protein is CAILAGGTDTQYF. In DNA, the CDR3 is TGTGCCATTCTAGCGGGAGGCACAGATACGCAGTATTTT.

This CDR3 reads CASSYFDSFTYQETQYF. The CDR3 DNA sequence: TGTGCCAGCAGTTACTTCGACTCCTTTACGTACCAAGAGACCCAGTACTTC. V usage is TRBV6-2 or TRBV6-3 and J usage is TRBJ2-5; no reliable D call. V was shortened by 1 base and J by 0 bases, with 15 bases between the two germline ends. The CDR3 totals 17 residues. Germline loops: CDR1 MNHEY, CDR2 SVGEGT.

Note on this clonotype: Possible read error: a much larger clone is one base away. The V and J genes are TRBV5-1 and TRBJ1-1; TRBD1 aligns across 10 bases. Germline CDR1 and CDR2: SGHRS and YFSETQ. The CDR3 length is 14 residues. The CDR3 bases are TGCACCAGCAGCTTGACAGGGGGCAACACTGAAGCTTTCTTT. This sequence encodes CTSSLTGGNTEAFF.

The V call is TRBV12-3 or TRBV12-4, the J call TRBJ2-7; TRBD2 matches 14 bases. V shed 7 bases, J shed 4 bases, and the junction held 15 bases outside the gene matches. The length of the CDR3 is 18 residues. The DNA for the CDR3 is TGTGCCAGCACCGCGGGCGCCCGACTAGCGGGAGGGTTGTACGAGCAGTACTTC. Protein sequence: CASTAGARLAGGLYEQYF.

The table lists this clonotype with a few counts. CDR3 DNA: TGCAGTGCGGACCGTCGGGCACAGGGGCACACCGGGGAGCTGTTTTTT. This codes for CSADRRAQGHTGELFF. The chain carries TRBV20-1 and TRBJ2-2, with 7 positions matching TRBD1. CDR1 and CDR2 from the germline V gene are DFQATT and SNEGSKA (reference sequence). This CDR3 region has 16 residues. Germline trimming cut 6 bases from V and 3 bases from J; bases unmatched to any gene: 13.

In its sample, this clonotype was seen many times. This sequence joins TRBV4-3 and TRBJ2-5, with 9 bases identical to TRBD2. This CDR3 has 18 residues. In germline, CDR1 is LGHNA, CDR2 YSLEER. Trimming cost V 0 bases and J 0 bases; bases outside gene matches: 8. This CDR3 is CASSQDRASGKDQETQYF. CDR3 nucleotides: TGCGCCAGCAGCCAAGATCGTGCTAGCGGGAAAGACCAAGAGACCCAGTACTTC.